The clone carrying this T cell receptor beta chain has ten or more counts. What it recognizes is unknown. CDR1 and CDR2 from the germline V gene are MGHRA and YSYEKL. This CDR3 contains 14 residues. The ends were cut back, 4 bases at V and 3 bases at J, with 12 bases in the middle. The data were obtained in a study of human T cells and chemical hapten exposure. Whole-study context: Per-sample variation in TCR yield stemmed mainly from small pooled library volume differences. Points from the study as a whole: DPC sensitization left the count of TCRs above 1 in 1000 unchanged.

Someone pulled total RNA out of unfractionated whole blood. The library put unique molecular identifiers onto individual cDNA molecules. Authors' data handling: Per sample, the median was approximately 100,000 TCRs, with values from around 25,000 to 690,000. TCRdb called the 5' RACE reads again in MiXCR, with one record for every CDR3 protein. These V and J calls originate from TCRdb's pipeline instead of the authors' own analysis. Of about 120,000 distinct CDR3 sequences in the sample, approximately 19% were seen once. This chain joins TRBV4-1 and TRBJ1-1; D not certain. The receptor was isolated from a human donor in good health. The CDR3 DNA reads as TGCGCCAGCAGCCTCCAGGACGGGTACACTGAAGCTTTCTTT. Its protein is CASSLQDGYTEAFF.